The 2 T cell receptor beta chains in this list originate from one sample, sequenced in a study of T cell responses to AZD1222 COVID-19 vaccine. The protocol was immunoSEQ multiplex PCR, while the TCRdb copy is restricted to in-frame clones and leaves out a portion. Of roughly 120,000 clones in the sample, 87% are singletons; the top ten hold around 2.5%. The sample here was peripheral blood, taken 28 days after the second AZD1222 dose. These receptors were obtained from an adult who received the AZD1222 COVID-19 vaccine.

The chain employs TRBV9 and TRBJ1-2; no clear D. Per germline, CDR1 SGDLS and CDR2 YYNGEE. This CDR3 region has 12 residues. Trimming removed 4 bases at V and 2 bases at J, with 6 bases between. The CDR3 nucleotides read TGTGCCAGCAGCCCTTCCAACTATGGCTACACCTTC. Translated: CASSPSNYGYTF.

The chain joins TRBV7-3 to TRBJ1-1; tentative D call: TRBD1 (5 bases). The CDR3 length is 14 residues. CDR1 is SGHTA and CDR2 is FQGTGA in the germline V gene. V shed 1 base and J shed 6 bases, with 12 bases lying between them. The CDR3 nucleotides are TGTGCCAGCAGCTTAAATAGGGACGACCCTGAAGCTTTCTTT. It translates to CASSLNRDDPEAFF.